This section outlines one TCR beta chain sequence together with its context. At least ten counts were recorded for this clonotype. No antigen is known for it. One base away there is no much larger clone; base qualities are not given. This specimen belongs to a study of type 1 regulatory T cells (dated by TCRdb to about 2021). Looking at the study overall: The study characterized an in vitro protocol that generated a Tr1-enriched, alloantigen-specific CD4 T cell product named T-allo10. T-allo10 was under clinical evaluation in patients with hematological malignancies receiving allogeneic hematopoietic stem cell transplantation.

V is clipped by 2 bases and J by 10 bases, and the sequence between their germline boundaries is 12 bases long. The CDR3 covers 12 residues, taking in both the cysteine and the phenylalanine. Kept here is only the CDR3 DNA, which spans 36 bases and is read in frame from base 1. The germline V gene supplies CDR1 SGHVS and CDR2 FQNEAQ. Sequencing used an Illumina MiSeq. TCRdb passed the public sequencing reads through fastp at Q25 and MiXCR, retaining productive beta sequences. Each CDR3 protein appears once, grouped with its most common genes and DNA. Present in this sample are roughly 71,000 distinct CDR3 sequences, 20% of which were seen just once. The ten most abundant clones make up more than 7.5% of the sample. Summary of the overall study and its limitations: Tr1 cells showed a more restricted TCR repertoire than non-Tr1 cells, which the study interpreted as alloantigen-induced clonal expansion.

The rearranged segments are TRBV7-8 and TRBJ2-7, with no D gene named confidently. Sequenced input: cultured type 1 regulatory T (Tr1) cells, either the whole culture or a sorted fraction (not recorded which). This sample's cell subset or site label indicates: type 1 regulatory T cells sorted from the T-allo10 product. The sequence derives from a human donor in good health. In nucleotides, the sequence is TGTGCCAGCAGCTTATCATCGGAGAGACAGTACTTC. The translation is CASSLSSERQYF.